These 19 T cell receptor beta chains originate from one sample sequenced in a study of OX40 agonist ivuxolimab in advanced cancers. The assay was immunoSEQ multiplex PCR, and TCRdb's table has in-frame clones only and misses some. The sample holds tens of thousands of clones; roughly 88% are singletons and the top ten take roughly 11%. This specimen was CD4+ or CD8+ T cells sorted from blood, taken in a trial of the OX40 agonist ivuxolimab. The receptors were gathered from an adult with an advanced solid tumor such as melanoma, head and neck, liver or kidney cancer.

The chain joins TRBV28 to TRBJ2-6, with D perhaps matching TRBD2 (5 bases). Germline-derived CDR1 and CDR2 are MDHEN and SYDVKM. V was shortened by 6 bases and J by 0 bases, with 15 bases between the two germline ends. This CDR3 spans 17 amino acids. For the CDR3, the DNA is TGTGCCAGCAGCCTGCGGAGGCTGAGCTCTGGGGCCAACGTCCTGACTTTC. Protein sequence: CASSLRRLSSGANVLTF.

This clone was recorded once. The CDR3 nucleotides read TGTGCCAGTAGTATCGCAGAGGTCTATGGCTACACCTTC. Its translation is CASSIAEVYGYTF. The V call is TRBV19, the J call TRBJ1-2, with D hard to call. V was clipped by 3 bases and J by 4 bases, with 9 bases between them. Looked up from germline, CDR1 is LNHDA and CDR2 is SQIVND (reference sequence). The CDR3 sequence is 13 residues long.

V usage is TRBV9 and J usage is TRBJ2-1; 9 bases line up with TRBD2. Germline assignment: CDR1 SGDLS and CDR2 YYNGEE. Trimming cost V 0 bases and J 5 bases; bases outside gene matches: 12. The CDR3 length is 18 residues. As DNA, the CDR3 is TGTGCCAGCAGCGTAGTCGCGACGGGACTAGCAAAAAACAATGAGCAGTTCTTC. Translated: CASSVVATGLAKNNEQFF.

The chain has TRBV10-2 and TRBJ2-7; 8 bases fit TRBD2. Trimming took 7 bases from V and 5 from J; bases not matched to a gene: 10. Per the germline V gene, CDR1 is WSHSY and CDR2 is SAAADI. The length of the CDR3 is 14 residues. The CDR3 protein is CASKGLGVSDEQYV. The CDR3 DNA reads TGCGCCAGCAAGGGACTAGGCGTTTCGGACGAGCAGTACGTC.

This chain links TRBV5-6 with TRBJ2-1; 8 nucleotides line up with TRBD2. Per germline, CDR1 SGHDT and CDR2 YYEEEE. Trimming removed 0 bases from V and 1 base from J; junction bases left unmatched: 0. The CDR3 runs to 15 residues. The CDR3 DNA follows: TGTGCCAGCAGCTTGGGCGGGGGGTCCTACAATGAGCAGTTCTTC. Encoded protein: CASSLGGGSYNEQFF. Full variable domain (outside the CDR3, taken from reference TRBV5-6 and TRBJ2-1): DAGVTQSPTHLIKTRGQQVTLRCSPKSGHDTVSWYQQALGQGPQFIFQYYEEEERQRGNFPDRFSGHQFPNYSSELNVNALLLGDSALYLCASSLGGGSYNEQFFGPGTRLTVL.

The chain is built from TRBV7-9 and TRBJ1-2; D ambiguous. V was cut by 0 bases and J by 6 bases, with 8 bases left in between. Per the germline V gene, CDR1 is SEHNR and CDR2 is FQNEAQ (reference sequence). CDR3 length: 13 residues. DNA of the CDR3: TGTGCCAGCAGCTTAGCCCCCCGGGATGGCTACACCTTC. It translates to CASSLAPRDGYTF.

The V gene is TRBV28, the J gene TRBJ2-7; no firm D call. The CDR3 loop spans 15 amino acids. V was cut by 5 bases and J by 7 bases, with 21 bases left in between. From germline, CDR1 is MDHEN and CDR2 SYDVKM. The CDR3 bases are TGTGCCAGCAGTCCCCTACTTTTTAGTGAGAGAGAGCAGTACGTC. It yields the protein CASSPLLFSEREQYV.

CDR3 DNA sequence: TGTGCCTGGAGTGCTCATGAGGGCAGGGCACCTAATTACATTCAGTACTTC. As protein: CAWSAHEGRAPNYIQYF. The V gene is TRBV30, the J gene TRBJ2-4, with D tentatively TRBD1 or TRBD2 (5 bases each). Between the trimmed V and J ends, which lost 1 base and 8 bases, there was a span of 24 bases. Germline V gene lookup returns CDR1 GTSNPN and CDR2 SVGIG (reference sequence). The CDR3 totals 17 residues.

The V call is TRBV10-2, the J call TRBJ1-5; 7 nucleotides agree with TRBD1. Losses at the gene ends were 4 bases for V and 7 bases for J; bases not matched to a gene: 10. Germline CDR1 and CDR2: WSHSY and SAAADI. This CDR3 has 15 residues. CDR3 in amino acids: CASSGGEGAGQPQHF. For the CDR3, the DNA is TGCGCCAGCAGTGGGGGAGAGGGGGCGGGCCAGCCCCAGCATTTT.

The V and J genes are TRBV5-4 and TRBJ2-1, with D maybe TRBD1 (6 bases). Germline assignment: CDR1 SGHNT and CDR2 YYREEE (reference sequence). Trimming stripped 4 bases from V and 8 bases from J, with 19 bases between. The CDR3 totals 15 residues. As DNA, the CDR3 is TGTGCCAGCAGCCACCGGGACATTCCCTGGGATGAGCAGTTCTTC. Encoded protein: CASSHRDIPWDEQFF. The complete variable domain, with remaining parts taken from reference TRBV5-4 and TRBJ2-1, reads ETGVTQSPTHLIKTRGQQVTLRCSSQSGHNTVSWYQQALGQGPQFIFQYYREEENGRGNFPPRFSGLQFPNYSSELNVNALELDDSALYLCASSHRDIPWDEQFFGPGTRLTVL.

The sample holds a few counts of this clone. The J gene is TRBJ2-7, the V gene TRBV28; the D gene is possibly TRBD1 (5 bases). The CDR3 loop spans 15 amino acids. The germline gives CDR1 MDHEN, CDR2 SYDVKM. V was trimmed by 4 bases and J by 2 bases, leaving 15 bases between them. As DNA, the CDR3 is TGTGCCAGCAGTTCTGTCAGGTGGGGCCCCTACGAGCAGTACGTC. Translation gives CASSSVRWGPYEQYV.

The chain has TRBV4-1 and TRBJ1-5; the match to TRBD1 covers 12 bases. This CDR3 contains 17 residues. V was pared by 6 bases and J by 6 bases, with 12 bases of the junction left unmatched. The germline V gene has CDR1 MGHRA and CDR2 YSYEKL. This chain's CDR3 is CASSQTGTGGAGQPQHF. DNA for the CDR3: TGCGCCAGCAGTCAGACCGGGACAGGGGGCGCAGGTCAGCCCCAGCATTTT.

V and J are TRBV30 and TRBJ1-1; TRBD1 matches 7 bases. The CDR3 is 12 amino acids. Germline assignment: CDR1 GTSNPN and CDR2 SVGIG (reference sequence). V shed 0 bases and J 10 bases; nucleotides not matched to a gene: 5. CDR3 amino acids: CAWSVQGWGAFF. The CDR3 nucleotides are TGTGCCTGGAGTGTACAGGGGTGGGGAGCTTTCTTT.

The rearrangement links TRBV27 to TRBJ2-2; TRBD1 might be the D (6 bases). This CDR3 contains 15 residues. Germline V gene data show CDR1 as MNHEY and CDR2 as SMNVEV (reference sequence). V was clipped by 5 bases and J by 4 bases, with 14 bases between them. The CDR3 coding sequence is TGTGCCAGCAGTCTGGACAGCAACCCCACCGGGGAGCTGTTTTTT. It specifies CASSLDSNPTGELFF.

The chain couples TRBV27 to TRBJ1-3; no firm D call. The V gene lost 5 bases and the J gene lost 2 bases, with 7 bases spanning the gap. CDR1 and CDR2 (germline): MNHEY, SMNVEV (reference sequence). CDR3 length: 13 amino acids. CDR3 in amino acids: CASSRKTGNTIYF. The CDR3, as DNA: TGTGCCAGCAGTCGTAAAACTGGAAACACCATATATTTT.

This chain links TRBV2 with TRBJ1-1; no clear D. The germline V gene has CDR1 SNHLY and CDR2 FYNNEI. CDR3 size: 14 residues. V lost 4 bases, J lost 1 base, and 10 bases lay in between. The CDR3 nucleotides are TGTGCCAGCAGTGTAATTGGCGAGAACACTGAAGCTTTCTTT. Translation gives CASSVIGENTEAFF.

This chain uses TRBV4-1 with TRBJ1-1; D not certain. The CDR3 spans 15 residues. Trimming cost V 1 base and J 6 bases, with 15 bases left between them. Germline lookup yields CDR1 MGHRA and CDR2 YSYEKL. CDR3 sequence (DNA): TGCGCCAGCAGCCAAGCGGGCGCGGGTATCTCTGAAGCTTTCTTT. It is translated as CASSQAGAGISEAFF.

The rearrangement joins TRBV13 to TRBJ2-1; TRBD2 matches at 13 bases. The CDR3 sequence is 19 residues long. Germline V gene lookup returns CDR1 PRHDT and CDR2 FYEKMQ (reference sequence). Trimming took 4 bases from V and 7 from J; bases not matched to a gene: 16. CDR3 sequence: CASSYPSSLAGGPWNEQFF. The DNA of the CDR3 is TGTGCCAGCAGCTACCCAAGCTCACTAGCGGGGGGGCCTTGGAATGAGCAGTTCTTC.

The chain combines TRBV5-1 with TRBJ1-2; D is uncertain. Trimming cost V 4 bases and J 5 bases, with 12 bases left between them. CDR1 is SGHRS, CDR2 YFSETQ, per germline. The CDR3 is made up of 13 amino acids. The CDR3 nucleotides are TGCGCCAGCAGCGCGGAAGATGGGTATGGCTACACCTTC. Its translation is CASSAEDGYGYTF.